The clone carrying this TCR beta chain was counted at least ten times. This sample was included in a study of low-dose radiotherapy and immunotherapy resistance in tumors. Time point: before trial treatment. The presence of advanced solid tumors lacking tumor-infiltrating lymphocytes characterized eligible patients. Primers targeting TRAV and TRBV primed first-strand cDNA, covering alpha and beta chains. TCR amplification ran approximately 20 PCR cycles using constant-region and V-primer adapter primers. TCRdb analysed the reads with MiXCR anew, one entry per CDR3 protein. The repertoire holds over 65,000 distinct CDR3 sequences, with 15% to 20% as singletons. The V and J ends lost 5 bases and 1 base respectively, with 23 bases between them. The CDR3 totals 18 residues. Germline CDR1 is SGHRS and CDR2 is YFSETQ.

The source was PBMCs, collected before treatment. The V gene is TRBV5-1, the J gene TRBJ2-3; D might be TRBD2 (6 bases). This receptor was identified in a male donor with prostate cancer. The CDR3 here is CASSRGIGFGDGTDTQYF. The CDR3 nucleotides are TGCGCCAGCAGTCGGGGGATCGGTTTTGGGGATGGCACAGATACGCAGTATTTT.